The 29 T cell receptor beta chains presented below share a single source sample, sequenced in a study of identical twins. Via MiXCR, TCRdb re-called the 5' RACE reads, giving one row per CDR3 protein. Of some 330,000 distinct CDR3 sequences in the sample, approximately 10% are singletons; the top ten hold under 9.5%. The sample taken for sequencing was naive T cells sorted from blood. These receptors were obtained from a woman between 50 and 59 years old in good health.

In its sample, this clonotype was seen a few times. The chain employs TRBV4-1 and TRBJ1-1; D is undetermined. The CDR3 is made up of 16 amino acids. Per the germline V gene, CDR1 is MGHRA and CDR2 is YSYEKL. Trimming took 5 bases from V and 0 from J, leaving 16 bases between them. The CDR3 region has the DNA TGCGCCAGCAGCTCCCAGAGGGCTCGGATGAACACTGAAGCTTTCTTT. This sequence encodes CASSSQRARMNTEAFF.

Of note for this clonotype: A clone one base away is much larger, so this may be a read error. The chain joins TRBV4-1 to TRBJ2-2; TRBD2 agrees at 13 bases. Germline CDR1 MGHRA, CDR2 YSYEKL. Losses at the gene ends were 1 base for V and 6 bases for J; bases not matched to a gene: 5. The CDR3 extends over 17 amino acids. The CDR3 DNA follows: TGCGCCAGCAGCCAAGGGACTAGCGGGAGACGGGCCGGGGAGCTGTTTTTT. It is translated as CASSQGTSGRRAGELFF.

This chain links TRBV6-5 with TRBJ2-7; 10 bases map to TRBD2. The germline V gene has CDR1 MNHEY and CDR2 SVGAGI. CDR3 size: 15 residues. The trim removed 7 bases at V and 0 bases at J, leaving 6 bases unmatched. The CDR3 reads CASKGASGSSYEQYF. For the CDR3, the DNA is TGTGCCAGCAAGGGCGCTAGCGGGAGCTCCTACGAGCAGTACTTC.

There are many counts of this clonotype. The gene calls are TRBV12-3 or TRBV12-4 and TRBJ2-4, with D unresolved. The CDR3 length is 17 residues. V was clipped by 5 bases and J by 6 bases, with 23 bases between them. The CDR3 protein is CASSTGRDPQITNIQYF. The CDR3 DNA reads TGTGCCAGCAGTACTGGACGAGATCCTCAAATAACAAACATTCAGTACTTC.

The J gene is TRBJ2-3, the V gene TRBV7-9; 8 bases map to TRBD1. With 4 bases clipped from V and 1 base from J, the junction kept 4 bases outside the gene matches. Germline V gives CDR1 SEHNR, CDR2 FQNEAQ (reference sequence). CDR3 length: 15 residues. Written as DNA, the CDR3 is TGTGCCAGCAGCTCCTCGACAGGGGGCACAGATACGCAGTATTTT. This encodes CASSSSTGGTDTQYF.

With respect to this clonotype: A read error may explain this, as a much larger clone is one base away. The V and J genes are TRBV12-3 or TRBV12-4 and TRBJ2-4; D tentatively reads TRBD1 or TRBD2 (5 bases each). There are 14 residues in the CDR3. V lost 8 bases and J lost 1, with 12 bases in between. The CDR3 here is CASGPEGAKNIQYF. The DNA for the CDR3 is TGTGCCAGCGGTCCCGAGGGGGCCAAAAACATTCAGTACTTC.

This clonotype was recorded at least ten times. The V gene is TRBV16, the J gene TRBJ1-2; no definite D call. Germline V CDR1 and CDR2: KGHSY, FQNENV. CDR3 length: 12 amino acids. V was cut by 3 bases and J by 13 bases, with 15 bases left in between. Written as DNA, the CDR3 is TGTGCCAGCAGCCATCCCGGCACCATAGCCACCTTC. Its protein is CASSHPGTIATF.

This clonotype has a handful of counts. This chain links TRBV10-3 with TRBJ1-2, with TRBD1 identical over 10 bases. Trimming cost V 6 bases and J 7 bases; bases outside gene matches: 5. The V gene's germline CDR1 is ENHRY and CDR2 SYGVKD. The CDR3 totals 13 residues. In DNA form, the CDR3 reads TGTGCCATCAGGACAGGGGGCGAGAGTGGCTACACCTTC. This sequence encodes CAIRTGGESGYTF.

The V and J genes are TRBV11-3 and TRBJ1-3, with D perhaps TRBD1 (5 bases). V lost 2 bases to trimming and J lost 4 bases, with 15 bases between them. The CDR3 extends over 16 amino acids. CDR1 is SGHNT and CDR2 is YENEEA in the germline V gene. Here the CDR3 reads CASSLSGGFSGNTIYF. In DNA form, the CDR3 reads TGTGCCAGCAGCTTAAGCGGGGGATTCTCCGGAAACACCATATATTTT.

V usage is TRBV28 and J usage is TRBJ2-3; D could derive from TRBD1 or TRBD2 (6 bases each). Germline lookup yields CDR1 MDHEN and CDR2 SYDVKM. Trimming removed 7 bases at V and 14 bases at J, with 19 bases between. The CDR3 contains 12 residues. The CDR3 coding sequence is TGTGCCAGCACTTCAAAGGGGGGCTCGGTGTATTTT. Its protein product is CASTSKGGSVYF. The variable domain in full, completed from reference TRBV28 and TRBJ2-3, reads DVKVTQSSRYLVKRTGEKVFLECVQDMDHENMFWYRQDPGLGLRLIYFSYDVKMKEKGDIPEGYSVSREKKERFSLILESASTNQTSMYLCASTSKGGSVYFGPGTRLTVL.

The sample holds many counts of this clonotype. The chain is built from TRBV29-1 and TRBJ2-7, with D uncertain. V was trimmed by 2 bases and J by 3 bases, leaving 5 bases between them. The germline V gene has CDR1 SQVTM and CDR2 ANQGSEA. This CDR3 spans 11 amino acids. The CDR3 here is CSVEQYYEQYF. The CDR3 DNA sequence: TGCAGCGTTGAACAGTACTACGAGCAGTACTTC.

This clonotype was picked up a small number of times. This chain joins TRBV29-1 and TRBJ2-1; D not resolved. The CDR3 runs 14 residues. V lost 4 bases, J lost 0 bases, and 10 bases lay in between. The V gene's germline CDR1 is SQVTM and CDR2 ANQGSEA. CDR3 region: CSVVQISSYNEQFF. In nucleotides, the CDR3 is TGCAGCGTTGTACAGATTAGCTCCTACAATGAGCAGTTCTTC.

The chain recombines TRBV12-3 or TRBV12-4 with TRBJ2-3; TRBD2 matches at 10 bases. With V trimmed by 5 bases and J by 0 bases, 8 bases remained unmatched. The length of the CDR3 is 17 residues. CDR3 protein: CASSVRLAGFSTDTQYF. In DNA, the CDR3 is TGTGCCAGCAGTGTCAGACTAGCGGGCTTTAGCACAGATACGCAGTATTTT.

This clonotype was found a few times. This chain connects TRBV5-6 to TRBJ1-1; the match to TRBD1 covers 7 bases. CDR1 and CDR2 (germline): SGHDT, YYEEEE. V was pared by 6 bases and J by 1 base, with 3 bases of the junction left unmatched. CDR3 length equals 13 residues. CDR3 amino acids: CASKGQENTEAFF. The CDR3, as DNA: TGTGCCAGCAAAGGACAGGAGAACACTGAAGCTTTCTTT.

The sample holds a few counts of this clonotype. The V gene is TRBV11-2, the J gene TRBJ2-5, with 7 nucleotides matching TRBD2. The CDR3 is 16 residues long. Germline CDR1 SGHAT, CDR2 FQNNGV. J gave up 3 bases and V 3 bases, and 10 bases lay outside the gene matches. DNA of the CDR3: TGTGCCAGCAGCTTGGGAGGGCTAGCGGCTAAAGAGACCCAGTACTTC. This translates into CASSLGGLAAKETQYF.

This clonotype showed up just a few times. This CDR3 is CSVAEGGANVLTF. DNA of the CDR3: TGCAGCGTTGCGGAGGGTGGGGCCAACGTCCTGACTTTC. V gene TRBV29-1 combines with J gene TRBJ2-6; tentative D call: TRBD2 (6 bases). The CDR3 is made up of 13 amino acids. The V and J ends lost 4 bases and 3 bases respectively, with 7 bases between them. Germline V gene lookup returns CDR1 SQVTM and CDR2 ANQGSEA. Filled out from reference TRBV29-1 and TRBJ2-6, the complete variable domain reads SAVISQKPSRDICQRGTSLTIQCQVDSQVTMMFWYRQQPGQSLTLIATANQGSEATYESGFVIDKFPISRPNLTFSTLTVSNMSPEDSSIYLCSVAEGGANVLTFGAGSRLTVL.

The chain carries TRBV29-1 and TRBJ2-7, with D unresolved. CDR1 and CDR2 (germline): SQVTM, ANQGSEA. The CDR3 is 13 amino acids. Trimming shortened V by 4 bases and J by 7 bases, and 17 bases separated the two germline ends. CDR3 nucleotide sequence: TGCAGCGTTGTTTTCCCCGCGACGTCTGAGCAGTACTTC. Translation gives CSVVFPATSEQYF.

The chain uses TRBV3-1 and TRBJ2-7; 8 positions match TRBD2. Germline CDR1 LGHDT, CDR2 YNNKEL (reference sequence). There are 15 residues in the CDR3. V lost 0 bases and J lost 7; bases outside the gene matches: 8. The DNA of the CDR3 is TGTGCCAGCAGCCAAGACCTAGCGGGTATAAAGGAGCAGTACTTC. Translated: CASSQDLAGIKEQYF.

The V call is TRBV20-1, the J call TRBJ2-1, with D perhaps TRBD2 (7 bases). The CDR3 has 15 amino acids. The germline V gene has CDR1 DFQATT and CDR2 SNEGSKA (reference sequence). Trimming removed 6 bases at V and 6 bases at J, with 21 bases between. The chain's CDR3 is CSATNGLGGGNEQFF. In DNA form, the CDR3 reads TGCAGTGCGACTAATGGACTAGGAGGGGGCAATGAGCAGTTCTTC.

This clonotype was seen many times. V and J are TRBV3-1 and TRBJ1-1; D perhaps matches TRBD1 (6 bases). Germline CDR1 reads LGHDT; CDR2 reads YNNKEL (reference sequence). CDR3 length: 15 amino acids. With 1 base removed from V and 5 bases from J, the gap between germline ends came to 14 bases. The CDR3 is CASSQGRAGVTEAFF. The CDR3 DNA follows: TGTGCCAGCAGCCAAGGCCGGGCAGGGGTTACTGAAGCTTTCTTT.

In its sample, this clonotype was seen a few times. This chain's CDR3 is CSARDSSRFNEQFF. The DNA of the CDR3 is TGCAGTGCTAGAGATTCGTCTAGATTTAATGAGCAGTTCTTC. This rearrangement joins TRBV20-1 to TRBJ2-1; D gene ambiguous. The germline CDR1 and CDR2 sequences are DFQATT and SNEGSKA (reference sequence). Trimming removed 0 bases at V and 7 bases at J, with 13 bases between. The CDR3 spans 14 residues.

In this sample, this clonotype turned up many times. This sequence joins TRBV24-1 and TRBJ1-2, with a weak D call TRBD1 (6 bases). CDR3 length: 16 residues. CDR1 is KGHDR and CDR2 is SFDVKD in the germline V gene. The ends were cut back, 4 bases at V and 2 bases at J, with 16 bases in the middle. The chain's CDR3 is CATSDSRQALNYGYTF. The CDR3 region has the DNA TGTGCCACCAGTGACTCGAGACAGGCCTTAAACTATGGCTACACCTTC.

In this sample, this clonotype turned up a few times. The chain joins TRBV6-5 to TRBJ2-1, with 10 bases lining up with TRBD2. CDR3 length: 15 amino acids. Germline V lookup: CDR1 MNHEY, CDR2 SVGAGI. Trimming at V came to 6 bases and at J to 9 bases, leaving 11 bases not matched to a gene. As DNA, the CDR3 is TGTGCCAGCAGCAACCTAGCGGGAGCAAGGGGTGAGCAGTTCTTC. This encodes CASSNLAGARGEQFF.

Only a few counts were recorded for this clonotype. The V call is TRBV27, the J call TRBJ2-2, with D perhaps given as TRBD1 or TRBD2 (5 bases each). CDR3 length: 15 amino acids. Germline V gives CDR1 MNHEY, CDR2 SMNVEV (reference sequence). V lost 6 bases and J lost 6, with 17 bases in between. Here the CDR3 reads CASSRGRVDAGELFF. CDR3 bases: TGTGCCAGCAGCCGGGGACGGGTTGACGCCGGGGAGCTGTTTTTT.

This clonotype was detected a few times. The rearrangement uses TRBV10-2 and TRBJ1-3, with D possibly TRBD1 on 5 matching bases. The CDR3 sequence is 13 residues long. Germline CDR1 and CDR2: WSHSY and SAAADI. Deletions cut 8 bases from V and 4 bases from J, with 12 bases between. The CDR3 is CASAPGHGNTIYF. DNA of the CDR3: TGCGCCAGCGCCCCCGGACACGGAAACACCATATATTTT.

The sample holds a few counts of this clonotype. The chain joins TRBV7-9 to TRBJ2-2; possibly TRBD1 for D (5 bases). Germline V gene sequence: CDR1 SEHNR, CDR2 FQNEAQ (reference sequence). V was shortened by 2 bases and J by 0 bases, with 10 bases between the two germline ends. There are 16 residues in the CDR3. CDR3 sequence (DNA): TGTGCCAGCAGCTTAAGTGACAGTCCGAACACCGGGGAGCTGTTTTTT. Translating it yields CASSLSDSPNTGELFF.

This clonotype showed up many times. CDR3 nucleotides: TGTGCCAGCAGTGGCCCAGCGGGTCCGTACGAGCAGTACTTC. Protein sequence: CASSGPAGPYEQYF. J is TRBJ2-7 and V is TRBV2; D might be TRBD2 (6 bases). V lost 4 bases and J lost 4, with 14 bases in between. CDR3 length: 14 amino acids. Germline CDR1 and CDR2: SNHLY and FYNNEI.

The V call is TRBV10-3, the J call TRBJ2-1; D might be TRBD2 (5 bases). The V gene lost 3 bases and the J gene lost 5 bases, with 14 bases spanning the gap. CDR3 length equals 15 residues. Per germline, CDR1 ENHRY and CDR2 SYGVKD. CDR3 DNA sequence: TGTGCCATCAGTGATCTGCCTAGCAGAGACAATGAGCAGTTCTTC. This sequence encodes CAISDLPSRDNEQFF.

The chain has TRBV7-9 and TRBJ2-7, with 9 nucleotides matching TRBD2. Germline V lookup: CDR1 SEHNR, CDR2 FQNEAQ (reference sequence). Trimming removed 5 bases from V and 5 bases from J; junction bases left unmatched: 10. The CDR3 consists of 15 residues. The CDR3 region has the DNA TGTGCCAGCAGCAACCTCGGCCTAGCGGGACACGAGCAGTACTTC. Translating gives CASSNLGLAGHEQYF.